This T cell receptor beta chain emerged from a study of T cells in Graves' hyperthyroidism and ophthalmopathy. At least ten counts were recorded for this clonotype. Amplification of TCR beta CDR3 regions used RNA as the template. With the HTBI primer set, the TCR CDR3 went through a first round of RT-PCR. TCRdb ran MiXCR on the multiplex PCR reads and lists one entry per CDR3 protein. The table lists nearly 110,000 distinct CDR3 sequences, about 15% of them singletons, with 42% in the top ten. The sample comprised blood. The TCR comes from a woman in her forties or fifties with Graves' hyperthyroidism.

CDR3 in amino acids: CSVDLSTIVFF. CDR3 DNA: TGCAGCGTTGATCTTAGCACGATTGTGTTCTTC. This chain links TRBV29-1 with TRBJ2-1; no firm D call. V was shortened by 3 bases and J by 15 bases, with 15 bases between the two germline ends. CDR3 length equals 11 residues. Germline V gives CDR1 SQVTM, CDR2 ANQGSEA.